The 16 T cell receptor beta chains in this list originate from one sample, sequenced in a study of cytomegalovirus exposure and HLA in healthy donors. Method: immunoSEQ multiplex PCR; TCRdb's copy keeps in-frame clones and lacks some. The sample contains tens of thousands of clones, just over 95% of which appear only once. The sample comprised PBMCs. These receptors were taken from a woman aged 18-29 years in good health and CMV-seropositive.

The CDR3 DNA sequence: TGTGCCAGCAGCTCCGCGACAGGGATCCAAGAGACCCAGTACTTC. Translated: CASSSATGIQETQYF. The rearrangement links TRBV7-6 to TRBJ2-5; TRBD1 matches at 7 bases. Looked up from germline, CDR1 is SGHVS and CDR2 is FNYEAQ. The CDR3 totals 15 residues. The V segment lost 4 bases and the J segment 1 base; nucleotides outside the gene matches: 6.

The J gene is TRBJ2-1, the V gene TRBV14, with a weak D call TRBD2 (5 bases). Deletions cut 3 bases from V and 4 bases from J, with 22 bases between. The V gene's germline CDR1 is SGHDN and CDR2 FVKESK. CDR3 size: 18 residues. In nucleotides, the CDR3 is TGTGCCAGCAGCCAGACCTTAACAGCGGCACCTGGATACAATGAGCAGTTCTTC. Amino acid sequence: CASSQTLTAAPGYNEQFF.

V and J are TRBV6-4 and TRBJ2-7; TRBD2 agrees at 12 bases. V was clipped by 8 bases and J by 2 bases; unmatched bases: 10. From germline, CDR1 is MRHNA and CDR2 SNTAGT. CDR3 length equals 16 residues. The CDR3 DNA reads TGTGCCAGCGAGAGACCGGGACTAGCGGGCGCCTACGAGCAGTACTTC. This codes for CASERPGLAGAYEQYF.

The chain is built from TRBV29-1 and TRBJ1-3; 9 bases are shared with TRBD1. From germline, CDR1 is SQVTM and CDR2 ANQGSEA. V was pared by 5 bases and J by 1 base, with 6 bases of the junction left unmatched. This CDR3 comprises 15 residues. CDR3 protein: CSVYAGTGSGNTIYF. CDR3 DNA: TGCAGCGTTTATGCCGGGACAGGGTCTGGAAACACCATATATTTT.

The chain recombines TRBV28 with TRBJ2-7, with TRBD2 matching 16 bases. CDR1 is MDHEN and CDR2 is SYDVKM in the germline V gene. The CDR3 length is 19 residues. The V gene end was trimmed by 2 bases and the J gene end by 0 bases; junction bases not matched to a gene: 7. CDR3 in amino acids: CASSLDLGLAGGSSYEQYF. CDR3 DNA: TGTGCCAGCAGTTTAGACTTGGGACTAGCGGGAGGGTCCTCCTACGAGCAGTACTTC.

This chain links TRBV7-2 with TRBJ2-3; TRBD2 aligns across 7 bases. CDR1 and CDR2 from the germline V gene are SGHTA and FQGNSA. The CDR3 has 16 amino acids. With 1 base clipped from V and 4 bases from J, the junction kept 8 bases outside the gene matches. CDR3 sequence (DNA): TGTGCCAGCAGCTTAGTCGGGGCGGGGGTATCAGATACGCAGTATTTT. Translated: CASSLVGAGVSDTQYF.

This sequence joins TRBV25-1 and TRBJ1-5; 10 bases line up with TRBD1. The CDR3 totals 15 residues. Germline assignment: CDR1 MGHDK and CDR2 SYGVNS. J gave up 7 bases and V 1 base, and 4 bases lay outside the gene matches. CDR3 bases: TGTGCCAGCAGTGAATTCGGGACAGGGGAGCAGCCCCAGCATTTT. This translates into CASSEFGTGEQPQHF. The full variable domain, its missing parts supplied by reference TRBV25-1 and TRBJ1-5, is EADIYQTPRYLVIGTGKKITLECSQTMGHDKMYWYQQDPGMELHLIHYSYGVNSTEKGDLSSESTVSRIRTEHFPLTLESARPSHTSQYLCASSEFGTGEQPQHFGDGTRLSIL.

The V and J genes are TRBV6-5 and TRBJ2-7, with D possibly matching TRBD2 (6 bases). Germline CDR1 reads MNHEY; CDR2 reads SVGAGI. The V and J ends lost 10 bases and 5 bases respectively, with 15 bases between them. The CDR3 runs to 12 residues. The CDR3 loop reads CATGDSGNEQYF. CDR3 coding DNA: TGTGCCACCGGCGATAGCGGCAACGAGCAGTACTTC.

The V call is TRBV5-6, the J call TRBJ2-7; 8 nucleotides align to TRBD2. V lost 0 bases, J lost 2 bases, and 4 bases stayed unmatched. This CDR3 spans 15 amino acids. The germline gives CDR1 SGHDT, CDR2 YYEEEE. CDR3 sequence reads: CASSLGLAGTYEQYF. In DNA, the CDR3 is TGTGCCAGCAGCTTGGGTCTAGCGGGTACCTACGAGCAGTACTTC.

J is TRBJ2-3 and V is TRBV2, with 14 bases identical to TRBD2. This CDR3 comprises 18 residues. The germline gives CDR1 SNHLY, CDR2 FYNNEI. With 7 bases clipped from V and 9 bases from J, the junction kept 18 bases outside the gene matches. The CDR3 DNA reads TGTGCCAGCACTGCGGGACTAGCGGGAGTCTTTTTCAAGGGGACGCAGTATTTT. Translated, it gives CASTAGLAGVFFKGTQYF.

J is TRBJ2-6 and V is TRBV6-4; D is unclear. CDR3 length: 15 residues. Germline CDR1 reads MRHNA; CDR2 reads SNTAGT. V lost 5 bases to trimming and J lost 0 bases, with 8 bases between them. CDR3 amino acids: CASSSTVSGANVLTF. In DNA, the CDR3 is TGTGCCAGCAGTTCCACAGTCTCTGGGGCCAACGTCCTGACTTTC.

The chain links TRBV7-2 to TRBJ2-7; 8 positions match TRBD2. Germline loops: CDR1 SGHTA, CDR2 FQGNSA. The CDR3 runs 14 residues. Losses at the gene ends were 2 bases for V and 2 bases for J; bases not matched to a gene: 2. This chain's CDR3 is CASSLSSGPYEQYF. The CDR3 DNA reads TGTGCCAGCAGCTTATCTAGCGGGCCCTACGAGCAGTACTTC.

The chain combines TRBV11-3 with TRBJ2-7; D unclear. Trimming cost V 1 base and J 4 bases, with 14 bases left between them. Per the germline V gene, CDR1 is SGHNT and CDR2 is YENEEA. This CDR3 has 15 amino acids. CDR3 sequence reads: CASSLGVSSRYEQYF. CDR3 nucleotides: TGTGCCAGCAGCTTAGGCGTTAGCAGTAGATACGAGCAGTACTTC.

The chain carries TRBV27 and TRBJ2-7, with D perhaps TRBD2 (5 bases). Germline lookup yields CDR1 MNHEY and CDR2 SMNVEV (reference sequence). V was clipped by 5 bases and J by 3 bases, with 14 bases between them. The CDR3 loop spans 14 amino acids. CDR3 loop: CASSALRANYEQYF. The CDR3 region has the DNA TGTGCCAGCAGTGCCCTGAGGGCCAACTACGAGCAGTACTTC.

CDR3 loop: CASNQGSGQPQHF. The CDR3, as DNA: TGTGCCAGCAACCAGGGTAGTGGACAGCCCCAGCATTTT. The chain recombines TRBV6-6 with TRBJ1-5; possibly TRBD1 for D (5 bases). The V and J ends lost 7 bases and 7 bases respectively, with 14 bases between them. Germline values: CDR1 MNHNY, CDR2 SVGAGI (reference sequence). This CDR3 is built from 13 residues.

This chain joins TRBV19 and TRBJ2-7; no clear D gene. CDR3 length equals 13 residues. Germline CDR1 and CDR2: LNHDA and SQIVND (reference sequence). V was clipped by 2 bases and J by 2 bases, with 7 bases between them. The CDR3 here is CASSISRTYEQYF. The CDR3 DNA reads as TGTGCCAGTAGTATATCGCGGACCTACGAGCAGTACTTC. The whole variable domain, remainder taken from reference TRBV19 and TRBJ2-7, is DGGITQSPKYLFRKEGQNVTLSCEQNLNHDAMYWYRQDPGQGLRLIYYSQIVNDFQKGDIAEGYSVSREKKESFPLTVTSAQKNPTAFYLCASSISRTYEQYFGPGTRLTVT.